This T cell receptor (beta chain) was retrieved from a study of blood T cell repertoires in COVID-19. The overall study: There were acute and convalescent COVID-19 samples, and they came from the United States, Italy and Spain. The cDNA or gDNA used as material had been derived from T cells, B-cell-depleted T cells, or PBMCs.

Trimming left V 5 bases short and J 5 bases short, with 13 bases between. This CDR3 is 14 amino acids long. Germline V gene lookup returns CDR1 SGHAT and CDR2 FQNNGV. In the original analysis: Amplification of reference gene primers was used by the study to estimate nucleated cell counts. TCRdb's table, derived via immunoSEQ multiplex PCR, lists solely in-frame clones and lacks some. V, J and clone size were drawn from that table, and D and trimming were deduced from the DNA. Among more than 250,000 clones listed, about 87% were seen once. This rearrangement joins TRBV11-2 to TRBJ2-1, with D maybe TRBD1 (5 bases). Material: peripheral blood. This clonotype was obtained from a human donor in a cohort sampled during active COVID-19. The CDR3 loop reads CASSPGSWNNEQFF. CDR3 nucleotides: TGTGCCAGCAGCCCAGGGTCCTGGAACAATGAGCAGTTCTTC.